These T cell receptor beta chains were read from a single sample in a study of coeliac disease. Assay used: immunoSEQ multiplex PCR; TCRdb lists only in-frame clones, some missing. The sample contains several thousand clones, approximately 69% of which appear only once. The sample taken for sequencing was intraepithelial lymphocytes from the gut. These receptors were taken from a man aged 25 to 40 with celiac disease. CDR3s include the opening cysteine and the closing phenylalanine or tryptophan. A D gene is named only where the DNA matches it firmly. The size of a clone is reported for some rows only, either as once, few or many, or as a class for expanded clones.

D: TRBD1
J: TRBJ1-5
V: TRBV19
size: NA
CDR3: CASSSRQGSNQPQHF
DNA: TGTGCCAGTAGTTCTCGACAGGGTAGCAATCAGCCCCAGCATTTT

D: TRBD2
J: TRBJ2-7
V: TRBV18
size: NA
CDR3: CASSPIGLAGEEQYF
DNA: TGTGCCAGCTCACCGATCGGACTAGCGGGGGAAGAGCAGTACTTC

D: NA
J: TRBJ2-7
V: TRBV28
size: NA
CDR3: CASSKNTDFNGFRGTPTSYEQYF
DNA: TGTGCCAGCAGTAAGAACACTGACTTCAACGGGTTTAGGGGGACACCTACCTCCTACGAGCAGTACTTC

D: NA
J: TRBJ1-1
V: TRBV2
size: NA
CDR3: CASSKVPWHYNTKAFF
DNA: TGTGCCAGCAGTAAGGTTCCCTGGCACTATAACACTAAAGCTTTCTTT

D: NA
J: TRBJ2-7
V: TRBV5-1
size: NA
CDR3: CASSLVGPGEGEQYF
DNA: TGCGCCAGCAGCTTGGTGGGACCGGGAGAGGGCGAGCAGTACTTC

D: NA
J: TRBJ2-1
V: TRBV15
size: few
CDR3: CATSRHPSEFYNEQFF
DNA: TGTGCCACCAGCCGACATCCTAGCGAGTTTTACAATGAGCAGTTCTTC

D: NA
J: TRBJ2-7
V: TRBV9
size: NA
CDR3: CASSVDGGLSYEQYF
DNA: TGTGCCAGCAGCGTAGACGGGGGGCTCTCCTACGAGCAGTACTTC

D: NA
J: TRBJ1-1
V: TRBV6-5
size: NA
CDR3: CASSYRRTEYEAFF
DNA: TGTGCCAGCAGTTACCGAAGGACAGAGTATGAAGCTTTCTTT

D: NA
J: TRBJ2-3
V: TRBV5-8
size: once
CDR3: CASLDRTSTDTQYF
DNA: TGTGCCAGCCTTGACAGAACTAGCACAGATACGCAGTATTTT

D: NA
J: TRBJ1-1
V: TRBV10-1
size: once
CDR3: CASSESIIGTKAFF
DNA: TGCGCCAGCAGTGAGTCTATAATAGGGACTAAAGCTTTCTTT

D: NA
J: TRBJ1-4
V: TRBV9
size: few
CDR3: CASSVLGQGGEKLFF
DNA: TGTGCCAGCAGCGTACTGGGGCAGGGCGGTGAAAAACTGTTTTTT

D: NA
J: TRBJ2-7
V: TRBV9
size: NA
CDR3: CASSVGSGGVLREQYF
DNA: TGTGCCAGCAGCGTAGGTTCTGGGGGCGTGTTGCGGGAGCAGTACTTC

D: TRBD1
J: TRBJ1-4
V: TRBV9
size: once
CDR3: CASSTGAGGIEKLFF
DNA: TGTGCCAGCAGCACAGGGGCGGGCGGTATTGAAAAACTGTTTTTT

D: TRBD2
J: TRBJ2-2
V: TRBV28
size: NA
CDR3: CASSRPGQGSTSGGVIGELFF
DNA: TGTGCCAGCAGCCGTCCCGGCCAGGGTTCGACTAGCGGGGGGGTGATCGGGGAGCTGTTTTTT

D: NA
J: TRBJ2-2
V: TRBV15
size: few
CDR3: CATSTGPTATGELFF
DNA: TGTGCCACCAGCACTGGGCCTACGGCCACCGGGGAGCTGTTTTTT

D: TRBD1
J: TRBJ1-5
V: TRBV9
size: NA
CDR3: CASSRTQGANQPQHF
DNA: TGTGCCAGCAGCAGAACCCAGGGGGCCAATCAGCCCCAGCATTTT

D: NA
J: TRBJ2-7
V: TRBV28
size: NA
CDR3: CATNQGYEQYF
DNA: TGTGCCACCAACCAGGGCTACGAGCAGTACTTC

D: NA
J: TRBJ1-1
V: TRBV4-2
size: few
CDR3: CASRSFWRPYAKAFF
DNA: TGTGCCAGCAGGTCCTTCTGGAGACCGTACGCTAAAGCTTTCTTT

D: NA
J: TRBJ1-3
V: TRBV9
size: NA
CDR3: CASSVGFGAVYTIYF
DNA: TGTGCCAGCAGCGTAGGGTTTGGGGCAGTCTACACCATATATTTT

D: NA
J: TRBJ1-2
V: TRBV6-5
size: NA
CDR3: CASSPPSGADGYTF
DNA: TGTGCCAGCAGTCCCCCTTCAGGGGCAGATGGCTACACCTTC

D: NA
J: TRBJ1-1
V: TRBV7-9
size: NA
CDR3: CASSPSRLDREAFF
DNA: TGTGCCAGCAGCCCCTCTCGACTCGACAGGGAAGCTTTCTTT

D: TRBD1
J: TRBJ1-5
V: TRBV28
size: once
CDR3: CATLESAGGRQPQHF
DNA: TGTGCCACCTTAGAGTCTGCAGGGGGCCGTCAGCCCCAGCATTTT

D: NA
J: TRBJ2-7
V: TRBV4-1
size: once
CDR3: CASSQEGAEQYF
DNA: TGCGCCAGCAGCCAGGAGGGGGCCGAGCAGTACTTC

D: TRBD1
J: TRBJ1-4
V: TRBV27
size: NA
CDR3: CASGTVTGITATNEKLFF
DNA: TGTGCCAGCGGCACCGTGACAGGGATCACCGCAACTAATGAAAAACTGTTTTTT

D: NA
J: TRBJ1-5
V: TRBV30
size: once
CDR3: CAWSTDSNQPQHF
DNA: TGTGCCTGGAGTACAGATAGCAATCAGCCCCAGCATTTT

D: TRBD1
J: TRBJ2-2
V: TRBV6-5
size: few
CDR3: CASSYQGAGELFF
DNA: TGTGCCAGCAGTTACCAGGGGGCCGGGGAGCTGTTTTTT

D: NA
J: TRBJ2-7
V: TRBV27
size: NA
CDR3: CASSLGRLAGYEQYF
DNA: TGTGCCAGCAGTTTGGGTCGACTGGCTGGCTACGAGCAGTACTTC

D: TRBD2
J: TRBJ2-1
V: TRBV7-2
size: NA
CDR3: CASSQTSGTYNEQFF
DNA: TGTGCCAGCAGCCAGACTAGCGGGACGTACAATGAGCAGTTCTTC

D: NA
J: TRBJ2-1
V: TRBV5-4
size: few
CDR3: CASSFSISYNEQFF
DNA: TGTGCCAGCAGCTTTAGTATAAGTTACAATGAGCAGTTCTTC

D: NA
J: TRBJ2-3
V: TRBV29-1
size: NA
CDR3: CSVDPSTDTQYF
DNA: TGCAGCGTTGACCCGTCCACAGATACGCAGTATTTT

D: TRBD2
J: TRBJ2-7
V: TRBV27
size: NA
CDR3: CASSPGGTTYEQYF
DNA: TGTGCCAGCAGTCCGGGGGGAACAACCTACGAGCAGTACTTC

D: NA
J: TRBJ1-3
V: TRBV19
size: NA
CDR3: CASSIVLPGNTIYF
DNA: TGTGCCAGTAGTATCGTCCTTCCTGGAAACACCATATATTTT

D: NA
J: TRBJ2-7
V: TRBV7-8
size: NA
CDR3: CASSPTTYEQYF
DNA: TGTGCCAGCAGCCCGACAACCTACGAGCAGTACTTC

D: TRBD2
J: TRBJ2-7
V: TRBV27
size: once
CDR3: CASSSPGLAGGVLQYF
DNA: TGTGCCAGCAGTTCGCCGGGACTAGCGGGCGGGGTGCTGCAGTACTTC

D: TRBD1
J: TRBJ1-1
V: TRBV5-4
size: NA
CDR3: CASSLARTGGTGTEAFF
DNA: TGTGCCAGCAGCTTGGCTCGGACAGGGGGCACGGGGACTGAAGCTTTCTTT

D: TRBD1
J: TRBJ2-1
V: TRBV15
size: NA
CDR3: CATSREWTGIYNEQFF
DNA: TGTGCCACCAGCAGAGAGTGGACAGGGATCTACAATGAGCAGTTCTTC

D: NA
J: TRBJ2-2
V: TRBV4-1
size: few
CDR3: CASSQGRLLGGNTGELFF
DNA: TGCGCCAGCAGCCAAGGGCGACTGCTCGGGGGGAACACCGGGGAGCTGTTTTTT

D: TRBD2
J: TRBJ2-1
V: TRBV10-3
size: NA
CDR3: CAISDGAGGGRGNEQFF
DNA: TGTGCCATCAGTGATGGAGCCGGCGGGGGGAGGGGGAATGAGCAGTTCTTC

D: NA
J: TRBJ2-7
V: TRBV9
size: NA
CDR3: CASSPGDTTYEQYF
DNA: TGTGCCAGCAGCCCCGGGGACACGACCTACGAGCAGTACTTC

D: NA
J: TRBJ2-4
V: TRBV6-5
size: NA
CDR3: CASSYSRFGSDIQYF
DNA: TGTGCCAGCAGTTACTCCCGTTTCGGGAGTGACATTCAGTACTTC

D: TRBD2
J: TRBJ2-5
V: TRBV27
size: NA
CDR3: CASSLGAGGVETQYF
DNA: TGTGCCAGCAGTTTAGGAGCGGGAGGGGTGGAGACCCAGTACTTC

D: NA
J: TRBJ2-6
V: TRBV15
size: NA
CDR3: CATSRDLGSSGANVLTF
DNA: TGTGCCACCAGCAGAGATCTAGGGAGCTCTGGGGCCAACGTCCTGACTTTC